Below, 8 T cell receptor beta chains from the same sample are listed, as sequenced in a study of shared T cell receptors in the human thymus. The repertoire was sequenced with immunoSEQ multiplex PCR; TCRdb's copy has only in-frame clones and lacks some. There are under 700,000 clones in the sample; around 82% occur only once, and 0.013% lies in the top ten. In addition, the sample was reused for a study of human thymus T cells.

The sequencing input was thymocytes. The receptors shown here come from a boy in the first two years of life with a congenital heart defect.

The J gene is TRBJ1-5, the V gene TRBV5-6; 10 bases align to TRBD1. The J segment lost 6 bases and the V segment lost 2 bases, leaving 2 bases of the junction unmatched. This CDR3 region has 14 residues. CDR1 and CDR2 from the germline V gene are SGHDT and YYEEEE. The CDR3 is CASSFDRGPQPQHF. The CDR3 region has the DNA TGTGCCAGCAGCTTCGACAGGGGGCCTCAGCCCCAGCATTTT.

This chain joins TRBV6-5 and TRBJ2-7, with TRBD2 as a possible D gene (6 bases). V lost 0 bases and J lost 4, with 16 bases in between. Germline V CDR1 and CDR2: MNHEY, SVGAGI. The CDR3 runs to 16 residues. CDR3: CASSYSSSGAGYEQYF. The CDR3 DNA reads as TGTGCCAGCAGTTACTCGAGCTCGGGAGCCGGGTACGAGCAGTACTTC.

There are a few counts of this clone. The CDR3 coding sequence is TGCGCCAGCAGCCAAACAGGTTCGGGGGGGATGAACACTGAAGCTTTCTTT. It specifies CASSQTGSGGMNTEAFF. The J gene is TRBJ1-1, the V gene TRBV4-3; possibly TRBD1 for D (5 bases). V dropped 2 bases and J dropped 0 bases, with 16 bases sitting between them. Germline V CDR1 and CDR2: LGHNA, YSLEER. The CDR3 is 17 residues long.

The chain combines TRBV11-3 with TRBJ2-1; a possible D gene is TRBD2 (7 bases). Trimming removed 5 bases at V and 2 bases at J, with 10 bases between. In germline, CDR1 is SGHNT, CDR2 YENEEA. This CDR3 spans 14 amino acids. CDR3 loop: CASSRGAAYNEQFF. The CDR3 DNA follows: TGTGCCAGCAGCCGGGGGGCCGCCTACAATGAGCAGTTCTTC.

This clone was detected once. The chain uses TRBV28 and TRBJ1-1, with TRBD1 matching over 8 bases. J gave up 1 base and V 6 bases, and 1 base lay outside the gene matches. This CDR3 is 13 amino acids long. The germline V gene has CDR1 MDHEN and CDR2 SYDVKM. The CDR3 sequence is CASRTGGNTEAFF. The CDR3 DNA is TGTGCCAGCAGAACAGGGGGGAACACTGAAGCTTTCTTT.

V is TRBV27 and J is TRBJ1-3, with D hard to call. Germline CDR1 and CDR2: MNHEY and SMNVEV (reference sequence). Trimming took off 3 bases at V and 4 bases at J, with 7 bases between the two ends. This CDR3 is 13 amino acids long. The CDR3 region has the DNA TGTGCCAGCAGTTTGAGAATCGGAAACACCATATATTTT. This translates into CASSLRIGNTIYF.

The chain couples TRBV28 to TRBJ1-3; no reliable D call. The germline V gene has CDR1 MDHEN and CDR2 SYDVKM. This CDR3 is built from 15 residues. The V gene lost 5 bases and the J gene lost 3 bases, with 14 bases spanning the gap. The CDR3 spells CASSPTIAGGNTIYF. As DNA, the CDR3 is TGTGCCAGCAGTCCGACCATCGCAGGTGGAAACACCATATATTTT.

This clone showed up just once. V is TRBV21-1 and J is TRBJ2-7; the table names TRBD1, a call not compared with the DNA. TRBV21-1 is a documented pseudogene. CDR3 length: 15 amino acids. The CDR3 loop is CASTVLGTLSYEQYF. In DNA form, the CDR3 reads TGTGCCAGCACGGTGTTGGGGACACTTTCCTACGAGCAGTACTTC.